The present T cell receptor (beta chain) was sequenced within a study of T cell repertoires in cytomegalovirus infection. On the study more broadly: CMV epitopes that were recently identified and HLA-C-restricted were used alongside well-studied HLA-B-restricted ones. Based on public TCR beta signatures, there were indications of CMV infection and of a matching HLA type.

The length of the CDR3 is 16 residues. Germline assignment: CDR1 SGHRS and CDR2 YFSETQ. J gave up 1 base and V 3 bases, and 0 bases lay outside the gene matches. Notes on the study in general: Clonotypes of TCR beta that were HLA-C-restricted and CMV-specific dominated the ex vivo response. Using cumulative public TCR beta family frequency, the authors identified those who carried CMV together with the relevant HLA.

Remarks on this clonotype: The antigen remains unidentified.

TCRdb re-called the reads with MiXCR, one entry per CDR3 protein. The sample has around 89,000 distinct CDR3 sequences, about 29% seen once. The input for sequencing was CD8+ T cells from cultured PBMCs, taken from culture after CMV antigen stimulation. This chain uses TRBV5-1 with TRBJ2-6; 11 nucleotides agree with TRBD1. The clonotype originates from a human donor in good health (CMV status not recorded). Some clones in this sample may be carry-over from other donors' samples. The CDR3 loop reads CASSWDRGSGANVLTF. CDR3 nucleotides: TGCGCCAGCAGCTGGGACAGGGGGTCTGGGGCCAACGTCCTGACTTTC.